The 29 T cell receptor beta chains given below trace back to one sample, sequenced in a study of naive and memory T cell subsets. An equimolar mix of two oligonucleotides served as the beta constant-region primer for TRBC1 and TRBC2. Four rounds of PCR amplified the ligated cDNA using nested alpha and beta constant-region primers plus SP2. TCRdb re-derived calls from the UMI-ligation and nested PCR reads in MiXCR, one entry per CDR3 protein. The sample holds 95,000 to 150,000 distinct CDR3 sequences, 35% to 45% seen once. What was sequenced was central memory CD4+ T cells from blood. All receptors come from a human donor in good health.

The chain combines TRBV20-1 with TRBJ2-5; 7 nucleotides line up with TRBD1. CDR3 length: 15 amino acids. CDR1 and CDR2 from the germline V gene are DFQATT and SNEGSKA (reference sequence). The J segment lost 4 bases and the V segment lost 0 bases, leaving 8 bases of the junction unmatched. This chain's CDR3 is CSARDPQDRTETQYF. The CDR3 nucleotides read TGCAGTGCTAGAGACCCCCAGGACAGGACAGAGACCCAGTACTTC.

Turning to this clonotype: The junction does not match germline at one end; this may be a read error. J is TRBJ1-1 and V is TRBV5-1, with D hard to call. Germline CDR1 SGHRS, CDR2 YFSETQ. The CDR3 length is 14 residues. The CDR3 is CASRLDEIASEAFF. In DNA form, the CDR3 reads TGCGCCAGCAGGTTGGATGAAATCGCGAGTGAAGCTTTCTTT.

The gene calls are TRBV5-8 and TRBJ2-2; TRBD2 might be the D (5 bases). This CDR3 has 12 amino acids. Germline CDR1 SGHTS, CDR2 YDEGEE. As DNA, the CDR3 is TGTGCAAATAATCTGAGGGCCGGGGAGCTGTTTTTT. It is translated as CANNLRAGELFF.

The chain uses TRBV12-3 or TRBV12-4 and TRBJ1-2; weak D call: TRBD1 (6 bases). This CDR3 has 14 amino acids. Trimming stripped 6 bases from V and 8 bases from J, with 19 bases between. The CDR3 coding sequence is TGTGCCAGCAGCCGGCTGGGGGGCAAGAGAGGCTACACCTTC. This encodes CASSRLGGKRGYTF.

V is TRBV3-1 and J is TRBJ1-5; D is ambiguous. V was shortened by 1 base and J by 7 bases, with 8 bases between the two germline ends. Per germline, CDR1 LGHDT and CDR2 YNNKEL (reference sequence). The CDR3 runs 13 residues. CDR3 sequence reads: CASSQGVAQPQHF. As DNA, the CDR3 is TGTGCCAGCAGCCAAGGGGTAGCGCAGCCCCAGCATTTT.

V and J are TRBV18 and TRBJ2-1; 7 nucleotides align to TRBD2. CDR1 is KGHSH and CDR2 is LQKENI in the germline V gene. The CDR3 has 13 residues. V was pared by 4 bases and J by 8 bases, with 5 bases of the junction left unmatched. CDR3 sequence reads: CASSQRLAYEQFF. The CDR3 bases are TGTGCCAGCTCACAACGACTAGCTTATGAGCAGTTCTTC.

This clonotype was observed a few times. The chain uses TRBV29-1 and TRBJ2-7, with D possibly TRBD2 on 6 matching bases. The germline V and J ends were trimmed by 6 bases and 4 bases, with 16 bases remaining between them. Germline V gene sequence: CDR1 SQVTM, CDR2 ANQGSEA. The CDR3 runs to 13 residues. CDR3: CSVGGGLGYEQYF. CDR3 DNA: TGCAGCGTCGGTGGAGGGCTTGGGTACGAGCAGTACTTC.

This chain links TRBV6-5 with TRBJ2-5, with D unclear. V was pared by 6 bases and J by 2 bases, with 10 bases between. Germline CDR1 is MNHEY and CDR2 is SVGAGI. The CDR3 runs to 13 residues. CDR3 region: CASSPIGQETQYF. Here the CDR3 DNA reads TGTGCCAGCAGCCCTATCGGGCAAGAGACCCAGTACTTC.

This chain's CDR3 is CSAREGSRYEQYF. CDR3 in DNA: TGCAGTGCTAGAGAAGGCAGCCGCTACGAGCAGTACTTC. The chain is built from TRBV20-1 and TRBJ2-7; D uncertain. The CDR3 sequence is 13 residues long. V was clipped by 0 bases and J by 3 bases, with 9 bases between them. Germline V gene data show CDR1 as DFQATT and CDR2 as SNEGSKA (reference sequence).

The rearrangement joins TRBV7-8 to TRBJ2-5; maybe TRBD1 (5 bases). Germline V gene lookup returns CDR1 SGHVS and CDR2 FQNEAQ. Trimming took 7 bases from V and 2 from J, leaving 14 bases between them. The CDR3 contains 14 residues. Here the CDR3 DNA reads TGTGCCAGCACTATCCGACGGACACAAGAGACCCAGTACTTC. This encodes CASTIRRTQETQYF.

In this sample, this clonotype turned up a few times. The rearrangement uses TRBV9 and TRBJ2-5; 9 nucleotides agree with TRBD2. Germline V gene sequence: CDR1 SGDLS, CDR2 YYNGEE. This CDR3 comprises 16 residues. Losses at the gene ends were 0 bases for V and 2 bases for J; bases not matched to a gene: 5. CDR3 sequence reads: CASSVASLAGQETQYF. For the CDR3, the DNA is TGTGCCAGCAGCGTAGCCTCTCTAGCGGGACAAGAGACCCAGTACTTC.

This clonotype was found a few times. The CDR3, as DNA: TGTGCCACCAGTGAAGGACAGGGTATTTGGAATGAGCAGTTCTTC. Protein: CATSEGQGIWNEQFF. The chain couples TRBV24-1 to TRBJ2-1; 8 bases agree with TRBD1. Germline-derived CDR1 and CDR2 are KGHDR and SFDVKD. The CDR3 sequence is 15 residues long. V lost 4 bases to trimming and J lost 7 bases; unmatched junction nucleotides: 8.

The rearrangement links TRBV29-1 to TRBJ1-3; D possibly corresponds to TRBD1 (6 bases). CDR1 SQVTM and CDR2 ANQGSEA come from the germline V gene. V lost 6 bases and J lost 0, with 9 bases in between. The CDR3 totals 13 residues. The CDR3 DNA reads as TGCAGCGTGAGGACAGCCTCTGGAAACACCATATATTTT. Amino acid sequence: CSVRTASGNTIYF.

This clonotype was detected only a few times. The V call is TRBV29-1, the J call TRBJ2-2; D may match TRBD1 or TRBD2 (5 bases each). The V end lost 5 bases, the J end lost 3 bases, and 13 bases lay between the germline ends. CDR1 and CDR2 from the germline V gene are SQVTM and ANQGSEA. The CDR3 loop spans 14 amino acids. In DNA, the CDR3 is TGCAGCGTTCCTCCGGGACCACACACCGGGGAGCTGTTTTTT. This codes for CSVPPGPHTGELFF.

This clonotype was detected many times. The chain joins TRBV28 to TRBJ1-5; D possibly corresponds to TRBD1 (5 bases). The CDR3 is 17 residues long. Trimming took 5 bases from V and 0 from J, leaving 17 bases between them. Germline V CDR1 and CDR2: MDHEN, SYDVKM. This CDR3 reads CASSPLGHLNSNQPQHF. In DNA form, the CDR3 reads TGTGCCAGCAGTCCCCTGGGGCACCTAAATAGCAATCAGCCCCAGCATTTT.

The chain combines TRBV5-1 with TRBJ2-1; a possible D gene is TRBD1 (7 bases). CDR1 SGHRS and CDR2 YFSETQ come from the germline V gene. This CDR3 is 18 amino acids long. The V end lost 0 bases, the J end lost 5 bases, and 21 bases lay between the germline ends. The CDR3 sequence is CASSLVLGGRGSNNEQFF. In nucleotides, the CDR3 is TGCGCCAGCAGCTTGGTCCTCGGGGGCAGGGGGTCCAACAATGAGCAGTTCTTC.

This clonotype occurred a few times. The CDR3 region has the DNA TGTGCCAGCAGCTTAGGGGAACAGGAGAGCTCCTACGAGCAGTACTTC. This encodes CASSLGEQESSYEQYF. The rearrangement uses TRBV5-5 and TRBJ2-7, with D possibly TRBD1 on 5 matching bases. Trimming stripped 2 bases from V and 0 bases from J, with 15 bases between. Germline V gene lookup returns CDR1 SGHKS and CDR2 YYEKEE (reference sequence). The CDR3 is 16 amino acids.

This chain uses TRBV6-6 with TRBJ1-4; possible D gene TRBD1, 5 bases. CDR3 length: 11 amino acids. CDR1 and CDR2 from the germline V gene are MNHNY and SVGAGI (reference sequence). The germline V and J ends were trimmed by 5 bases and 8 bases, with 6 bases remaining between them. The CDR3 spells CASSRQEKLFF. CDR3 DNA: TGTGCCAGCAGTCGACAGGAAAAACTGTTTTTT.

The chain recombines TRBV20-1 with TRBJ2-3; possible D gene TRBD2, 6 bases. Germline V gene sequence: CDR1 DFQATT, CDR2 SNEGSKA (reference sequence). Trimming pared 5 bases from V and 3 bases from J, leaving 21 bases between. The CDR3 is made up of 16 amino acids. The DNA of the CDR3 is TGCAGTGCTTTCCGACTAGGTCTGGCTTTGACAGATACGCAGTATTTT. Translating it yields CSAFRLGLALTDTQYF.

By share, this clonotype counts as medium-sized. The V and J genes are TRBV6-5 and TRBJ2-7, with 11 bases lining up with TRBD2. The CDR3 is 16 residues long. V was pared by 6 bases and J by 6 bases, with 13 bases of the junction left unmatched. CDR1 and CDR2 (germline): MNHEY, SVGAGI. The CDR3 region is CASRRVSGRAVAEQYF. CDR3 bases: TGTGCCAGCAGACGGGTTAGCGGGAGGGCCGTTGCCGAGCAGTACTTC.

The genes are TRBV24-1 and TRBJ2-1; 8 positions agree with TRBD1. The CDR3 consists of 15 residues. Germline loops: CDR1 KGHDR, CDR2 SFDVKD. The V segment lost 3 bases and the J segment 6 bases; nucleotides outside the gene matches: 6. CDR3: CATSDARGLVNEQFF. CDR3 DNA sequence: TGTGCCACCAGTGATGCCAGGGGGCTGGTCAATGAGCAGTTCTTC.

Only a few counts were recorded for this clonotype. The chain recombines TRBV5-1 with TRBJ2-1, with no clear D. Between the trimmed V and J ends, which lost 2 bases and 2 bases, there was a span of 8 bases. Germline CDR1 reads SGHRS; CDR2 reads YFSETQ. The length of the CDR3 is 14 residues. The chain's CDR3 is CASSFPSTYNEQFF. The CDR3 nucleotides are TGCGCCAGCAGCTTCCCGTCCACCTACAATGAGCAGTTCTTC.

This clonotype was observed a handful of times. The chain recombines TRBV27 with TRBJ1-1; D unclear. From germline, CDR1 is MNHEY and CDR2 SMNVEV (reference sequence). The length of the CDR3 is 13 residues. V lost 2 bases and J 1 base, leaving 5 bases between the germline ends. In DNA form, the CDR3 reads TGTGCCAGCAGTTTAAGGGCGAACACTGAAGCTTTCTTT. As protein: CASSLRANTEAFF.

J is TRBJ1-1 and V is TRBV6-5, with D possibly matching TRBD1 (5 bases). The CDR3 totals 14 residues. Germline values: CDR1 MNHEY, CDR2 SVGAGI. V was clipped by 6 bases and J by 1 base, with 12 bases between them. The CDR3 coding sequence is TGTGCCAGCAGACGGGACGGAGGGAACACTGAAGCTTTCTTT. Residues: CASRRDGGNTEAFF.

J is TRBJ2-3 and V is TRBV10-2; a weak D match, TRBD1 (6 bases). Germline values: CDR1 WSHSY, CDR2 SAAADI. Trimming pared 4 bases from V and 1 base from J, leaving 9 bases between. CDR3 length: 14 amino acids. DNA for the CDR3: TGCGCCAGCAGTGGGCAGGGGCGCACAGATACGCAGTATTTT. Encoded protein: CASSGQGRTDTQYF.

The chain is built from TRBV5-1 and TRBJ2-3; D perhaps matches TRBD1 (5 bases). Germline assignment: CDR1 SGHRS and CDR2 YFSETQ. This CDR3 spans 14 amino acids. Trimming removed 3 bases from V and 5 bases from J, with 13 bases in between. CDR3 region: CASSSIQGKDTQYF. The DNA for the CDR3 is TGCGCCAGCAGCTCTATTCAGGGAAAAGATACGCAGTATTTT.

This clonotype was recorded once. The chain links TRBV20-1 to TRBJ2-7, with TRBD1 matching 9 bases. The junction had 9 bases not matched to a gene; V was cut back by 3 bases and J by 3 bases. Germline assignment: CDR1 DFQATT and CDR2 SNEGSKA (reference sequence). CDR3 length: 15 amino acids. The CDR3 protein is CSASKVTGGLYEQYF. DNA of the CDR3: TGCAGTGCTAGTAAAGTGACAGGGGGTCTCTACGAGCAGTACTTC.

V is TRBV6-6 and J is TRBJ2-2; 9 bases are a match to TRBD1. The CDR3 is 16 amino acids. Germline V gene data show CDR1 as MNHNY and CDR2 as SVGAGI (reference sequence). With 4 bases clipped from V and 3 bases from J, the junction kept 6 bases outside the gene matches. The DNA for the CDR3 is TGTGCCAGCAGTTCGGGACAGGGCGTGGACACCGGGGAGCTGTTTTTT. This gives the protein CASSSGQGVDTGELFF.

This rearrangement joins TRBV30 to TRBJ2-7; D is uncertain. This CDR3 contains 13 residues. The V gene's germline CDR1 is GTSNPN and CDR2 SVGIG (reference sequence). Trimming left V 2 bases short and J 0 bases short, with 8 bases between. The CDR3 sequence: CAWSYTTSYEQYF. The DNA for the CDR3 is TGTGCCTGGAGTTACACTACCTCCTACGAGCAGTACTTC.